This T cell receptor (beta chain) was recovered during a study of T-cell reconstitution after alpha-beta-depleted transplantation in children. General study results and limits: When one year had passed after transplant, most T-cell counts and diversity came from newly produced T cells.

As it was prepared, the TCRbeta library received unique molecular identifiers. TCRdb re-analysed the PCR reads in MiXCR, keeping a single row per CDR3 protein. The sample has around 190,000 distinct CDR3 sequences, 5.5% to 7% seen once; the top ten hold about 6%. The CDR3 spans 14 residues. Trimming took 7 bases from V and 4 from J; bases not matched to a gene: 7. Germline CDR1 SQVTM, CDR2 ANQGSEA. For this clonotype: Its specificity is not known.

The receptor comes from a boy younger than 10 with acute lymphoblastic leukemia, due to receive a stem cell transplant. The V call is TRBV29-1, the J call TRBJ2-2; the match to TRBD1 covers 9 bases. This sample comprised PBMCs, obtained before TCRalphabeta/CD19-depleted stem cell transplant. CDR3 coding DNA: TGCAGCGCCCGAGACAGGGGGGGCACCGGGGAGCTGTTTTTT. This codes for CSARDRGGTGELFF.